Detailed here is one T cell receptor beta chain. The antigen is undetermined. This record comes from a study of shared clonotypes between healthy human individuals. Sequencing was performed with immunoSEQ multiplex PCR; in TCRdb, only in-frame clones are kept and a portion is missing. The sample shows more than 1.2 million clones, approximately 98.5% of them seen only once. Whole-study results and caveats: Naive subsets, compared against memory subsets, generally had larger estimated richness values.

The receptor comes from a young man in good health. Sequenced material: naive CD4+ T cells sorted from blood. Subset given: CD45RA+ positively selected.

CDR3: CASSLQGLGGTEAFF. CDR3 DNA sequence: TGCGCCAGCAGCTTACAGGGCTTAGGCGGCACTGAAGCTTTCTTT. This chain uses TRBV5-1 with TRBJ1-1; perhaps TRBD1 as D (6 bases). The germline V and J ends were trimmed by 2 bases and 4 bases, with 15 bases remaining between them. The CDR3 sequence is 15 residues long. The V gene's germline CDR1 is SGHRS and CDR2 YFSETQ.